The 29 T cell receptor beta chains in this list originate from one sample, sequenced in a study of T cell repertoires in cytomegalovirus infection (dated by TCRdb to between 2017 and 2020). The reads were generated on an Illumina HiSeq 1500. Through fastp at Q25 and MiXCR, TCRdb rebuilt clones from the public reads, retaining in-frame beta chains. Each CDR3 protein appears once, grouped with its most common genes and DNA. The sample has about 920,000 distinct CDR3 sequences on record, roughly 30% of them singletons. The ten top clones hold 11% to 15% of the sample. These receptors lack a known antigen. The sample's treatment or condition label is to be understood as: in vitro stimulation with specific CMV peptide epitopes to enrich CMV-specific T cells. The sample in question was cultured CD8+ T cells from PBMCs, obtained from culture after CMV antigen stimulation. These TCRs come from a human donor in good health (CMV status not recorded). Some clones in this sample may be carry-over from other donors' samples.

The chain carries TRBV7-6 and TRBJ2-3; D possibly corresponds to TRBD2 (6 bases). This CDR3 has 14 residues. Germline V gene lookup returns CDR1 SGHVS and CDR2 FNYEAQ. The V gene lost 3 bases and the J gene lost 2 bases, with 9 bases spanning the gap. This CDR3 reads CASSFRGITDTQYF. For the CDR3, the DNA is TGTGCCAGCAGCTTTCGGGGGATCACAGATACGCAGTATTTT.

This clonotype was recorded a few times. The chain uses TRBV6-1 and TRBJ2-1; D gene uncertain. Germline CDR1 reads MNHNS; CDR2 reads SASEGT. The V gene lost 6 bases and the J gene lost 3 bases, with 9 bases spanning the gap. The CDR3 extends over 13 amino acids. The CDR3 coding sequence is TGTGCCAGCAGCAACGACGGCTACAATGAGCAGTTCTTC. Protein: CASSNDGYNEQFF.

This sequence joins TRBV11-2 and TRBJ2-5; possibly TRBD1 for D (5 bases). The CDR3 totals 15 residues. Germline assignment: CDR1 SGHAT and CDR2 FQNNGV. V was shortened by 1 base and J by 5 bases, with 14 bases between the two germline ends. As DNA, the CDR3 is TGTGCCAGCAGCTTAGCCTCCCGCAGGGCGGAGACCCAGTACTTC. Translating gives CASSLASRRAETQYF.

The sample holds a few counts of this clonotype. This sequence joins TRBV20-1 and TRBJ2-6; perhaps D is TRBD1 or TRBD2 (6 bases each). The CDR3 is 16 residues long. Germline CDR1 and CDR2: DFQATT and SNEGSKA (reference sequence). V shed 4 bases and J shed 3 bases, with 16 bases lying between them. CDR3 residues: CSAKRGVYYGANVLTF. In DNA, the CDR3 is TGCAGTGCTAAGAGGGGGGTCTATTATGGGGCCAACGTCCTGACTTTC.

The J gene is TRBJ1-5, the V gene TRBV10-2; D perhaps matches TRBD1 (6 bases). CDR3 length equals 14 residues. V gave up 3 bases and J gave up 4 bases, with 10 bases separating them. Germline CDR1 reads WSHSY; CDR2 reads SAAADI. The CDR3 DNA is TGCGCCAGCAGTGAACGGGACACAAATCAGCCCCAGCATTTT. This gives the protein CASSERDTNQPQHF.

CDR3 nucleotide sequence: TGTGCCAGCAGTTACGGTAGTCCGGCCGTACTACAGGGAGACTATAATTCACCCCTCCACTTT. Translating gives CASSYGSPAVLQGDYNSPLHF. This chain connects TRBV6-6 to TRBJ1-6; possibly TRBD1 for D (6 bases). CDR1 and CDR2 from the germline V gene are MNHNY and SVGAGI (reference sequence). V lost 2 bases, J lost 3 bases, and 26 bases lay in between. The CDR3 runs to 21 residues.

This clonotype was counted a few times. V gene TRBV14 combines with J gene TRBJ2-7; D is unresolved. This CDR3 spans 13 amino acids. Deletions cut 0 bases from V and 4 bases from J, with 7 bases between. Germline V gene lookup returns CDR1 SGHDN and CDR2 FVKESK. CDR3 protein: CASSQERSYEQYF. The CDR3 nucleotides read TGTGCCAGCAGCCAAGAAAGATCATACGAGCAGTACTTC.

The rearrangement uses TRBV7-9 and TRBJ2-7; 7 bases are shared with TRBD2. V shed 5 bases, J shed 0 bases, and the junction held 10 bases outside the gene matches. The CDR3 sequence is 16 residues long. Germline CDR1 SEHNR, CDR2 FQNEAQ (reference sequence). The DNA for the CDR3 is TGTGCCAGCAGCCCAGGGCGGGGACTATTCTCCTACGAGCAGTACTTC. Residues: CASSPGRGLFSYEQYF.

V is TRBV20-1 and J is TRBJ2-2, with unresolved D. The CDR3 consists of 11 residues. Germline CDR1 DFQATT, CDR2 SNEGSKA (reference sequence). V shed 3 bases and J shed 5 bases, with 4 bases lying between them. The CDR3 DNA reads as TGCAGTGCTAGCTGGACCGGGGAGCTGTTTTTT. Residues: CSASWTGELFF.

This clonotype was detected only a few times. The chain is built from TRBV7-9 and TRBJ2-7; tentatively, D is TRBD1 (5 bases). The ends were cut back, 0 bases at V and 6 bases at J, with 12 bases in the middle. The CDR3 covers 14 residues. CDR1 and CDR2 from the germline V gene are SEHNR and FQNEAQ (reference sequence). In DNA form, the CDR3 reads TGTGCCAGCAGCTTAGCCCAGGGCTGGCTCGAGCAGTACTTC. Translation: CASSLAQGWLEQYF.

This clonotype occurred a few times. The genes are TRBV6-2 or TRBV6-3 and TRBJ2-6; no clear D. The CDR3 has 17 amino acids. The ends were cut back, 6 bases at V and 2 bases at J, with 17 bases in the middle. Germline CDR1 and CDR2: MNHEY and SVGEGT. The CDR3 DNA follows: TGTGCCAGCAGCTCATTAACGATGTTGACTGGGGCCAACGTCCTGACTTTC. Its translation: CASSSLTMLTGANVLTF.

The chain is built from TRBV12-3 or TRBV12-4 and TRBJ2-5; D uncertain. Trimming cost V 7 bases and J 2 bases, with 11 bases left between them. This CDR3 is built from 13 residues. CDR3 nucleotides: TGTGCCAGCACCTCCGACAAACAAGAGACCCAGTACTTC. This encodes CASTSDKQETQYF.

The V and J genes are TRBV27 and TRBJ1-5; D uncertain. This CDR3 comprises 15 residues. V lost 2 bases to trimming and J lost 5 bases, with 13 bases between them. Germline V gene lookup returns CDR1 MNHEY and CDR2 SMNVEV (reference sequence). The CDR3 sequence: CASSLIGSGDQPQHF. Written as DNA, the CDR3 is TGTGCCAGCAGTTTAATAGGGTCGGGAGATCAGCCCCAGCATTTT.

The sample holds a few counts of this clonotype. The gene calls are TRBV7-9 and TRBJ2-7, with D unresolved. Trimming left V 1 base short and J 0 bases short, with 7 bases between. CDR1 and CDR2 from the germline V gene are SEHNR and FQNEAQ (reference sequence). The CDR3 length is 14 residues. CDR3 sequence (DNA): TGTGCCAGCAGCTTAGTCTCAGCCTCCTACGAGCAGTACGTC. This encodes CASSLVSASYEQYV.

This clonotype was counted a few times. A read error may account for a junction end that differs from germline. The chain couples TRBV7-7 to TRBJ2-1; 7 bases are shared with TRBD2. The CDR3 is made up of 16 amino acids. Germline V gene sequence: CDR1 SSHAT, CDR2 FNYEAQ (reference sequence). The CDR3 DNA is TGTGCTAGCAGCTTAGCGCTAGCGGAGACCTACAATGAGCAGTTCTTC. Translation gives CASSLALAETYNEQFF.

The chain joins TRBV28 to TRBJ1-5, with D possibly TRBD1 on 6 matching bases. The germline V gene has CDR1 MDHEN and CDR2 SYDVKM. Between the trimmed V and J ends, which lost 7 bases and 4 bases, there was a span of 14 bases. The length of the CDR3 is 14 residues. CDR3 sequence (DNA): TGTGCCAGCAAATGGGCAGGGGAAAATCAGCCCCAGCATTTT. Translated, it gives CASKWAGENQPQHF.

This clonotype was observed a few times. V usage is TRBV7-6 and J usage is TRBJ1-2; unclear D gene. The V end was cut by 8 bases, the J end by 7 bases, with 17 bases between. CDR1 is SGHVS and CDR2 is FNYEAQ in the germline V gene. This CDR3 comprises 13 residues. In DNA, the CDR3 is TGTGCCAGCGTCGGCGCGGGTTTCTTTGGCTACACCTTC. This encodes CASVGAGFFGYTF.

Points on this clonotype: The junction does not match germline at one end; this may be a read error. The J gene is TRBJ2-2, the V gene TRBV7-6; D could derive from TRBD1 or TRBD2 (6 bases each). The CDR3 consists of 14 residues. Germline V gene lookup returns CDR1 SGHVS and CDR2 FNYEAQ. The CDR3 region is CASSWIGGNGELFF. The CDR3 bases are TGTGCTAGCAGCTGGATCGGGGGCAACGGGGAGCTGTTTTTT.

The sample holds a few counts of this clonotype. Here the CDR3 reads CASPKGYRTDTDTQYF. DNA for the CDR3: TGTGCCAGCCCAAAGGGATACCGGACGGACACAGATACGCAGTATTTT. The gene calls are TRBV2 and TRBJ2-3; D remains unclear. The CDR3 has 16 amino acids. Germline assignment: CDR1 SNHLY and CDR2 FYNNEI. With 8 bases removed from V and 2 bases from J, the gap between germline ends came to 20 bases.

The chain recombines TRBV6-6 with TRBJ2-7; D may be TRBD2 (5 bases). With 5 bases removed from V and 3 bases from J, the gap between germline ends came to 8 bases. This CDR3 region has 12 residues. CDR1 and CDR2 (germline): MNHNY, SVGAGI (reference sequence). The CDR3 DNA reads TGTGCCAGCAGTCCCGGGATCTACGAGCAGTACTTC. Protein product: CASSPGIYEQYF.

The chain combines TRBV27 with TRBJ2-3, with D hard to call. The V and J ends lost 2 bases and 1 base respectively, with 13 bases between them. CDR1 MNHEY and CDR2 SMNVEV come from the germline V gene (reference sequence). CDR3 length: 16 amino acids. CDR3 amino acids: CASSLSRWDGTDTQYF. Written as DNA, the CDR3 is TGTGCCAGCAGTTTAAGCAGGTGGGATGGCACAGATACGCAGTATTTT.

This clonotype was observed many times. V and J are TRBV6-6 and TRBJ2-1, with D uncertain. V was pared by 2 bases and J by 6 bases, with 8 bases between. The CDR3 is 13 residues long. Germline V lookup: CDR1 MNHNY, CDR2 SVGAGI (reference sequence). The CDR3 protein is CASSYVQVNEQFF. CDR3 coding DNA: TGTGCCAGCAGTTACGTCCAGGTCAATGAGCAGTTCTTC.

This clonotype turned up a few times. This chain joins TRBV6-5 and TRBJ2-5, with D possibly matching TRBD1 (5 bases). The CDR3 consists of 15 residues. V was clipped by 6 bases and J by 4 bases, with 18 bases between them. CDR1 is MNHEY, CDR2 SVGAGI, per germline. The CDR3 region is CASSAEIPGRETQYF. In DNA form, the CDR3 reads TGTGCCAGCAGCGCCGAGATCCCAGGGCGAGAGACCCAGTACTTC.

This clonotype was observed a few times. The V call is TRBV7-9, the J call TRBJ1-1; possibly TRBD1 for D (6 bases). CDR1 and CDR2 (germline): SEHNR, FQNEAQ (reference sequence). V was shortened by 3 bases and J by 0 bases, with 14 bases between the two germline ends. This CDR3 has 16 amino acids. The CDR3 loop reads CASSFGGRGMNTEAFF. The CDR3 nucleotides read TGTGCCAGCAGCTTCGGGGGCAGGGGTATGAACACTGAAGCTTTCTTT.

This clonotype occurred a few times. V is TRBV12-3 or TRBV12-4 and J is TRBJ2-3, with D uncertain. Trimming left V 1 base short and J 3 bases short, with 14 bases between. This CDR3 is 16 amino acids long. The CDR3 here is CASSLDRALGTDTQYF. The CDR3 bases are TGTGCCAGCAGTTTAGATCGGGCGCTGGGGACAGATACGCAGTATTTT.

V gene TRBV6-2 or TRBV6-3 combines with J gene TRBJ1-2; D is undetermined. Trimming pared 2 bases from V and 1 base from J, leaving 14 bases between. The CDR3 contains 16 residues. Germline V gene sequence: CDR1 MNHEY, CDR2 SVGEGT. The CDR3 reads CASSYATFDGNYGYTF. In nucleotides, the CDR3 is TGTGCCAGCAGTTACGCAACCTTCGACGGTAACTATGGCTACACCTTC.

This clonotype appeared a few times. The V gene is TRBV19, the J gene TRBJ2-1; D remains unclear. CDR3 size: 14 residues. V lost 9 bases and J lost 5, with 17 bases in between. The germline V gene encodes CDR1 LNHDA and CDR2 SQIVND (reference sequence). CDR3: CASNTGTLNNEQFF. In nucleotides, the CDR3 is TGTGCCAGCAACACCGGTACTCTGAACAATGAGCAGTTCTTC. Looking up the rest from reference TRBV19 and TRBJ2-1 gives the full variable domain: DGGITQSPKYLFRKEGQNVTLSCEQNLNHDAMYWYRQDPGQGLRLIYYSQIVNDFQKGDIAEGYSVSREKKESFPLTVTSAQKNPTAFYLCASNTGTLNNEQFFGPGTRLTVL.

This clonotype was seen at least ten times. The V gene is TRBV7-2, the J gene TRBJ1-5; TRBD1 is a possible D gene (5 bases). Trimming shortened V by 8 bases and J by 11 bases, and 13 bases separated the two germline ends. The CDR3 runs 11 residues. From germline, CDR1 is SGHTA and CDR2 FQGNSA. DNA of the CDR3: TGTGCCAGCGGCCGGGGGGAGTCCCAGCATTTT. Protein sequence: CASGRGESQHF.

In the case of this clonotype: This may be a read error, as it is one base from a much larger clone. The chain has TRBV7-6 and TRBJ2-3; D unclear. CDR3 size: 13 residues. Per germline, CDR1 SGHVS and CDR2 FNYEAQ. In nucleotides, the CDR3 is TGTGTCAGCAGCTTAGCACCTCGGGATACGCAGTATTTT. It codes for CVSSLAPRDTQYF.